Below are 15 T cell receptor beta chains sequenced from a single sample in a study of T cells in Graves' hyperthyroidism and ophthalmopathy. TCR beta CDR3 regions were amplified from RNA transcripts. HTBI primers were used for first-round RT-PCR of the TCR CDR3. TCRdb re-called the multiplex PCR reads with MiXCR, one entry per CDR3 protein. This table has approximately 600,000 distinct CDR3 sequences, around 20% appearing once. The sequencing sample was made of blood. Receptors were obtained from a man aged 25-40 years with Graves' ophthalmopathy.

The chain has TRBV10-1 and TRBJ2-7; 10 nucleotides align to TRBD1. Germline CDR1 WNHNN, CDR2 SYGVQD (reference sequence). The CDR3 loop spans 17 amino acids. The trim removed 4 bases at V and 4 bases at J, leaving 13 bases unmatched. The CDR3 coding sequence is TGCGCCAGCAGTGGGCCAAACCGGGACAGGGGACAGTACGAGCAGTACTTC. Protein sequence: CASSGPNRDRGQYEQYF.

CDR3 DNA sequence: TGCGCCAGCAGCCAGGGGCCGGGACAGGGAATGTACGAGCAGTACTTC. This gives the protein CASSQGPGQGMYEQYF. The V call is TRBV4-1, the J call TRBJ2-7, with 9 bases matching TRBD1. The CDR3 extends over 16 amino acids. J gave up 4 bases and V 3 bases, and 10 bases lay outside the gene matches. Germline V gene sequence: CDR1 MGHRA, CDR2 YSYEKL.

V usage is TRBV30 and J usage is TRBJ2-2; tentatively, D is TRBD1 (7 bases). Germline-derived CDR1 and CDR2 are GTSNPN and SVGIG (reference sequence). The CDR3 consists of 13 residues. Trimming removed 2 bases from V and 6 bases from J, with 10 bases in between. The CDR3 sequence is CAWSRRGAGELFF. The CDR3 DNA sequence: TGTGCCTGGAGTCGCAGGGGGGCCGGGGAGCTGTTTTTT.

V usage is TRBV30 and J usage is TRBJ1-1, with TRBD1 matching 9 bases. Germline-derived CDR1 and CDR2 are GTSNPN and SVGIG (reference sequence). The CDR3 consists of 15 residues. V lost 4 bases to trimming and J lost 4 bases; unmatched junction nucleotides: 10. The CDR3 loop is CAWNRPGTGTTEAFF. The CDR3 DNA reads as TGTGCCTGGAACCGACCCGGGACAGGGACCACTGAAGCTTTCTTT.

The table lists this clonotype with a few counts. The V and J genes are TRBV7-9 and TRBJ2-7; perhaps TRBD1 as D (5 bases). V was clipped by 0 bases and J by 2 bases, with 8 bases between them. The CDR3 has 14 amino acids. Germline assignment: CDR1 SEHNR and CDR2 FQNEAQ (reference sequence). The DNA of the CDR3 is TGTGCCAGCAGCTTAGCGGACATAGCCTACGAGCAGTACTTC. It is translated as CASSLADIAYEQYF. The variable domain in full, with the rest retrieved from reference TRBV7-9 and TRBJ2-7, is DTGVSQNPRHKITKRGQNVTFRCDPISEHNRLYWYRQTLGQGPEFLTYFQNEAQLEKSRLLSDRFSAERPKGSFSTLEIQRTEQGDSAMYLCASSLADIAYEQYFGPGTRLTVT.

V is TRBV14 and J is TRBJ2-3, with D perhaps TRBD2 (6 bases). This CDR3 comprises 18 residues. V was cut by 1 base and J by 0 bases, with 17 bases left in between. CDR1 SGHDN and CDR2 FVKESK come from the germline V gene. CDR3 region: CASSQGIGTGVSTDTQYF. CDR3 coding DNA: TGTGCCAGCAGCCAAGGAATTGGGACGGGAGTCAGCACAGATACGCAGTATTTT.

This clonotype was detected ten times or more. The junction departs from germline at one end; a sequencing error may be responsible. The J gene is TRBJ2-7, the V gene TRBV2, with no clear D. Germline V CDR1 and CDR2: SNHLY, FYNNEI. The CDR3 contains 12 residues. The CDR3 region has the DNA TGTGCCAGCAGAGAAGGTCGTAGCGAGCAGTACTTC. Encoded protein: CASREGRSEQYF. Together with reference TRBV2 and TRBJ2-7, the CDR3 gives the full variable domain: EPEVTQTPSHQVTQMGQEVILRCVPISNHLYFYWYRQILGQKVEFLVSFYNNEISEKSEIFDDQFSVERPDGSNFTLKIRSTKLEDSAMYFCASREGRSEQYFGPGTRLTVT.

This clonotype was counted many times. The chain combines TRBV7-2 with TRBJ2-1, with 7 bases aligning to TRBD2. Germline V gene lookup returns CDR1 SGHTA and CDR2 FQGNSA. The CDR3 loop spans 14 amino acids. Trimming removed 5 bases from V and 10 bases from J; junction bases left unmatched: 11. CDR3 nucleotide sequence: TGTGCCAGCAGCCCTTGGGACTACGGGGGGGAGCAGTTCTTC. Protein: CASSPWDYGGEQFF. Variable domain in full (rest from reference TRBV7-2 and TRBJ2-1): GAGVSQSPSNKVTEKGKDVELRCDPISGHTALYWYRQSLGQGLEFLIYFQGNSAPDKSGLPSDRFSAERTGGSVSTLTIQRTQQEDSAVYLCASSPWDYGGEQFFGPGTRLTVL.

The CDR3, as DNA: TGTGCCAGCAGTGAACTGGGGTCTGGGAGGACCGAAGCTTTCTTT. Amino acid sequence: CASSELGSGRTEAFF. The chain uses TRBV6-1 and TRBJ1-1; D ambiguous. The CDR3 loop spans 15 amino acids. Trimming stripped 2 bases from V and 8 bases from J, with 18 bases between. The germline gives CDR1 MNHNS, CDR2 SASEGT.

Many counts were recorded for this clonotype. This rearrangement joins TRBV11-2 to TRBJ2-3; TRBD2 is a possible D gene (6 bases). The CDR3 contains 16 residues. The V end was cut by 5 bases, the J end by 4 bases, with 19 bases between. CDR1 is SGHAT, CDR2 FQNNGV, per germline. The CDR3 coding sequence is TGTGCCAGCAGCCTCGGGTGGGGGGAGGTTGCAGATACGCAGTATTTT. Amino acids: CASSLGWGEVADTQYF.

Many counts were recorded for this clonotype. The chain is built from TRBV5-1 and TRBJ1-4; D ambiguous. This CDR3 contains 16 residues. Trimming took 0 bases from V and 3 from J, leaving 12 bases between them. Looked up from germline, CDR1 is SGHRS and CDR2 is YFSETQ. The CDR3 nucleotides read TGCGCCAGCAGCTTGGCCCCGTGGAGCCCTAATGAAAAACTGTTTTTT. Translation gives CASSLAPWSPNEKLFF.

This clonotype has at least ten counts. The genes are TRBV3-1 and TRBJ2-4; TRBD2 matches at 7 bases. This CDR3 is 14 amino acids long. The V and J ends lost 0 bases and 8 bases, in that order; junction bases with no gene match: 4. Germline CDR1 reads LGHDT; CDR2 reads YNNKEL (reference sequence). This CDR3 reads CASSQDGGSDIQYF. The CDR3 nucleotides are TGTGCCAGCAGCCAAGATGGCGGGAGTGACATTCAGTACTTC.

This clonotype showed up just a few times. This CDR3 is CASQAETGSNQPQHF. CDR3 in DNA: TGTGCCAGTCAGGCGGAGACAGGGAGCAATCAGCCCCAGCATTTT. The chain recombines TRBV4-2 with TRBJ1-5, with TRBD1 matching over 7 bases. This CDR3 comprises 15 residues. Trimming removed 9 bases from V and 1 base from J; junction bases left unmatched: 9. Germline V lookup: CDR1 LGHNA, CDR2 YNFKEQ.

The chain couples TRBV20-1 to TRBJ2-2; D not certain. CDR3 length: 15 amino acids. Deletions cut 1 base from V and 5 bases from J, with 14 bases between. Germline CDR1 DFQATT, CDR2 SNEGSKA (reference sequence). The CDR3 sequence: CSARANTLGTGELFF. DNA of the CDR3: TGCAGTGCTAGAGCTAACACCCTAGGAACCGGGGAGCTGTTTTTT.

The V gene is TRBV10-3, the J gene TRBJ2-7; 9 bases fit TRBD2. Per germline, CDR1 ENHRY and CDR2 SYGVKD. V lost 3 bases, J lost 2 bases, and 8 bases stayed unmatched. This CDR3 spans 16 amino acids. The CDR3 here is CAISEGSSGTTYEQYF. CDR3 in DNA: TGTGCCATCAGTGAAGGATCTAGCGGGACAACCTACGAGCAGTACTTC.